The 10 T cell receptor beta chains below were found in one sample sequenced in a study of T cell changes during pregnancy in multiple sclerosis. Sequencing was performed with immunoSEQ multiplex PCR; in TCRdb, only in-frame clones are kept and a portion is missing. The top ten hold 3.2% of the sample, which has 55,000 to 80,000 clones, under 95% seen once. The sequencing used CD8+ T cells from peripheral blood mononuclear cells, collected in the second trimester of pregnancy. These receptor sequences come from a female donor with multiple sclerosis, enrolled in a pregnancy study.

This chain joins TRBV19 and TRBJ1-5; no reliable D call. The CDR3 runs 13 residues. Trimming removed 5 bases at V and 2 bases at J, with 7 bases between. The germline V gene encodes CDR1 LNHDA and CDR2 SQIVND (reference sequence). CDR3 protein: CASSPLGNQPQHF. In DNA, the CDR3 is TGTGCCAGTAGTCCCCTTGGCAATCAGCCCCAGCATTTT.

Here the CDR3 DNA reads TGTGCCAGTGAAGGGGGGGGGAAAGCTTTCTTT. Protein product: CASEGGGKAFF. V and J are TRBV5-6 and TRBJ1-1; the D gene is possibly TRBD1 (6 bases). This CDR3 has 11 amino acids. V was shortened by 8 bases and J by 9 bases, with 14 bases between the two germline ends. The germline V gene has CDR1 SGHDT and CDR2 YYEEEE.

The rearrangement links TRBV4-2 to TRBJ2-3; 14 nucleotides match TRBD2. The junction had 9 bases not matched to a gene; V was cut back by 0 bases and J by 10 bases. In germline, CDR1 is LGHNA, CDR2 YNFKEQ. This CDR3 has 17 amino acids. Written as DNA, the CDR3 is TGTGCCAGCAGCCAAGAGACTAGCGGGAGGGCCGTGGCAGCGCAGTATTTT. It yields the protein CASSQETSGRAVAAQYF.

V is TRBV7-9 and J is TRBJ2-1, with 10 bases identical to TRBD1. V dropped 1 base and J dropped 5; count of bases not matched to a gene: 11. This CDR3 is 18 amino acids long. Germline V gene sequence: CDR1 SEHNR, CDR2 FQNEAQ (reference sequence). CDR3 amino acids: CASSLGIGTGVGHNEQFF. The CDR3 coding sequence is TGTGCCAGCAGCTTAGGTATAGGGACAGGGGTTGGACACAATGAGCAGTTCTTC. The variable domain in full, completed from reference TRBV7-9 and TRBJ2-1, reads DTGVSQNPRHKITKRGQNVTFRCDPISEHNRLYWYRQTLGQGPEFLTYFQNEAQLEKSRLLSDRFSAERPKGSFSTLEIQRTEQGDSAMYLCASSLGIGTGVGHNEQFFGPGTRLTVL.

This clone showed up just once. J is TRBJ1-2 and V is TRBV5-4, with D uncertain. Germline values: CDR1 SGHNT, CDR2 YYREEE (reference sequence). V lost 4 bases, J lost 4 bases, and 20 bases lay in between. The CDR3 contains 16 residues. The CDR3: CASSPPGEGLVYGYTF. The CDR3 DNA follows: TGTGCCAGCAGCCCCCCCGGGGAGGGCCTCGTCTATGGCTACACCTTC.

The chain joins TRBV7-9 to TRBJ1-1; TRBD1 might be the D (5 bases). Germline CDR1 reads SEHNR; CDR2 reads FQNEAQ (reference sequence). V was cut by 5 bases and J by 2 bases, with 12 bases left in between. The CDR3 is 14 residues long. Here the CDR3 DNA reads TGTGCCAGCAGCCCGCCTCAGGGAAACACTGAAGCTTTCTTT. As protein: CASSPPQGNTEAFF.

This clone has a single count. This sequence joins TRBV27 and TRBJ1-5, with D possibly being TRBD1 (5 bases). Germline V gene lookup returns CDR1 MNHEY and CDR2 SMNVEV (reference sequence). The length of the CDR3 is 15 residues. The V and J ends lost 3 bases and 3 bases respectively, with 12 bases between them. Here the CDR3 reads CASSLTVGLNQPQHF. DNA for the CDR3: TGTGCCAGCAGTTTGACAGTGGGCCTCAATCAGCCCCAGCATTTT.

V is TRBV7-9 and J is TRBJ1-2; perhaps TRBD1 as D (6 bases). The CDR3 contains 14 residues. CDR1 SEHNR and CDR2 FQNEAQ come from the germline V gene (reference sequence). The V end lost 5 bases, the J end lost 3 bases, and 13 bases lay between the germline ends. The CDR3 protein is CASSPGQTYYGYTF. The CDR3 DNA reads TGTGCCAGCAGCCCAGGACAGACTTACTATGGCTACACCTTC.

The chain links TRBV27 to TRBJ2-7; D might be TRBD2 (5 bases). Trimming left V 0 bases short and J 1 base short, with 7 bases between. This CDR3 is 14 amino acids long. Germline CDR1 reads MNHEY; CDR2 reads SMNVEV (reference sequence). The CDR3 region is CASSLSSGSYEQYF. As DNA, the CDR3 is TGTGCCAGCAGTTTATCCTCGGGATCCTACGAGCAGTACTTC.

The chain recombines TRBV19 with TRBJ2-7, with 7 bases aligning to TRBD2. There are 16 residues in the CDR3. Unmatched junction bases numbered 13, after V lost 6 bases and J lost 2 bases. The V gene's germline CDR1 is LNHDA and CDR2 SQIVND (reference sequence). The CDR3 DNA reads TGTGCCAGTAGGGCGGTGGGGGTAGCGGGTACCTACGAGCAGTACTTC. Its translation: CASRAVGVAGTYEQYF.